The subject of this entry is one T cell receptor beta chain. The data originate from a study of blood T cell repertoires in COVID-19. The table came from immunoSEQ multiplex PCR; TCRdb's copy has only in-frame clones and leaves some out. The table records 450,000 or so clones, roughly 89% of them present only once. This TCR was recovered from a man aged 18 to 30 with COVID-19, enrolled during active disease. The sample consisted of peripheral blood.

The chain's CDR3 is CSGVRQGNSGTFF. For the CDR3, the DNA is TGCAGCGGCGTGAGACAGGGTAACTCTGGAACTTTCTTT. This sequence joins TRBV29-1 and TRBJ1-1, with 7 bases identical to TRBD1. Germline assignment: CDR1 SQVTM and CDR2 ANQGSEA. This CDR3 contains 13 residues. Trimming cost V 7 bases and J 12 bases; bases outside gene matches: 17.